This TCR beta chain was obtained from a study of blood T cell repertoires in COVID-19. In the study overall: The cDNA or gDNA used as material had been derived from T cells, B-cell-depleted T cells, or PBMCs.

This CDR3 is 13 amino acids long. V was cut by 4 bases and J by 3 bases, with 6 bases left in between. Germline CDR1 is SGHTA and CDR2 is FQGNSA. Some clones are missing from TCRdb's copy, which holds only in-frame ones; the method was immunoSEQ multiplex PCR. Of 61,000 or so clones in the sample, roughly 90% are singletons; the top ten hold around 21%. The chain uses TRBV7-2 and TRBJ2-2; weak D call: TRBD1 (5 bases). The clonotype originates from a woman aged 45-65 years with active or convalescent COVID-19. The material sequenced was peripheral blood. CDR3 sequence (DNA): TGTGCCAGCAGCTCCAGGGACACCGGGGAGCTGTTTTTT. It encodes CASSSRDTGELFF. The full variable domain, with the rest looked up from reference TRBV7-2 and TRBJ2-2, is GAGVSQSPSNKVTEKGKDVELRCDPISGHTALYWYRQSLGQGLEFLIYFQGNSAPDKSGLPSDRFSAERTGGSVSTLTIQRTQQEDSAVYLCASSSRDTGELFFGEGSRLTVL.